Following are 2 T cell receptor beta chains from one sample sequenced in a study of human T cells and chemical hapten exposure. The time point here: patch test 3, about 24 weeks after DPC sensitization. Treatment defined: therapeutic diphenylcyclopropenone sensitization with weekly scalp DPC. MiXCR, run by TCRdb on the RACE reads, gives a single entry per CDR3 protein. The table shows 150,000 to 200,000 distinct CDR3 sequences, with about 30% occurring only once. The material was whole blood, obtained in connection with sensitization to the hapten diphenylcyclopropenone (DPC). The receptors come from a young woman with alopecia areata. Some clones in this sample may be carry-over from other donors' samples.

V usage is TRBV9 and J usage is TRBJ2-2, with TRBD2 identical over 8 bases. The CDR3 length is 15 residues. Germline values: CDR1 SGDLS, CDR2 YYNGEE. The J segment lost 4 bases and the V segment lost 4 bases, leaving 6 bases of the junction unmatched. CDR3 sequence reads: CASSHSGKGTGELFF. The CDR3 nucleotides read TGTGCCAGCAGCCATAGCGGGAAAGGCACCGGGGAGCTGTTTTTT.

The chain couples TRBV5-1 to TRBJ2-3; 12 bases are a match to TRBD2. The CDR3 covers 16 residues. Germline CDR1 is SGHRS and CDR2 is YFSETQ. The V gene end was trimmed by 0 bases and the J gene end by 6 bases; junction bases not matched to a gene: 5. The CDR3 bases are TGCGCCAGCAGCTTGGAACTAGCGGGAGGAGGGGATACGCAGTATTTT. This gives the protein CASSLELAGGGDTQYF.